The text below deals with one T cell receptor (beta chain). Its antigen is still unknown. No per-base quality is available; no much larger clone lies one base away. CDR1 and CDR2 are drawn from the germline V gene: SGHVS, FNYEAQ. The CDR3 goes from the cysteine to the phenylalanine over 17 residues. Of all the DNA, just the CDR3 is kept, 51 bases in frame from base 1. The V end loses 2 bases and the J end loses 2 bases, and a stretch of 17 bases separates them. The sample comes from a study of cytomegalovirus exposure and HLA in healthy donors (TCRdb year 2017). As for the study more broadly: An earlier analysis of under 600 of the donors reported about 250 Gb of sequence data and 100 million to 140 million unique TCR beta sequences from about 200 million T cells. An early release covering roughly 640 HLA-typed donors comprised approximately 300 gigabases of sequencing data and 65 million to 100 million unique TCR sequences. The genetic ancestry cluster associated with self-reported Caucasian donors included 80% to 90% of the 350 to 500 genotyped donors. The aim of the study was to test whether cataloging public T cell receptors could identify signatures of past pathogen exposure. The study used immunosequencing to profile the T cell repertoires of 666 subjects and linked those repertoires to cytomegalovirus serostatus. Besides the first cohort of around 670 subjects, a separate validation cohort made up of 120 different subjects was used. To predict cytomegalovirus infection status, the study brought together high-throughput TCR immunosequencing, statistical association of individual TCRs with disease status, and machine learning. In a later analysis, previously published TCR beta repertoires from roughly 710 donors were re-analyzed and high-resolution HLA genotyping was added so that TCR occurrence patterns could be studied. In the later analysis, no new phenotypic data were used to find candidate immune exposures; instead, reliance was placed on TCR beta sequences and their occurrence across donors. In an earlier analysis of 550 to 700 of the donors, high-throughput TCR beta sequencing was used to judge whether each TCR beta V gene segment behaved as functional or pseudogenic. Donor age, sex, ethnicity and CMV serostatus were compiled alongside the repertoire data. In a later genetic analysis, genome-wide SNP genotypes for about 55% of the roughly 700 donors were used, and that subset was treated as a discovery cohort. Every repertoire in the discovery cohort had been generated on one and the same sequencing platform. HLA typing covered class I and class II loci at four-digit resolution. Typing coverage differed by locus: A, B, C, DRB1 and DQB1 were typed in about 620-630 donors, DQA1 in 500 to 550, DPA1 in 600 to 610, and DPB1 in approximately 450. About five DR-DQ haplotypes were treated as single units for association and clustering because of strong linkage in the cohort. Across 300 to 500 genotyped donors of the cohort, an average of 235,054 unique TCR beta nucleotide sequences per donor were sequenced, and roughly 17% of those sequences were non-productive.

In total, roughly 670 healthy bone marrow donors made up the cohort. At the time of sampling, every cohort member was nominally healthy, though immune exposures that went unrecorded were likely present. The donor tested CMV seronegative, placing the donor among the 352 seronegative members of the cohort. A peripheral blood sample was collected from each donor, and TCR beta sequencing was performed on peripheral blood mononuclear cells. Genomic DNA extraction from the blood cell samples was performed with the Qiagen DNeasy Blood Extraction Kit. What the work shows at the level of the full study, not this receptor alone: In a later analysis, 16,951 TCR beta sequences were associated with specific HLA alleles at a false discovery rate of 0.05. In vitro tests confirmed that a few of the cytomegalovirus-associated TCR beta chains recognize cytomegalovirus antigens. A later analysis found that TCR association rates varied across HLA loci, with DRB1 alleles showing the most associated TCRs and HLA-C alleles the fewest. Most TCR sequences were observed very rarely across donors, whereas some public TCRs were present in many individuals. A later analysis found that HLA-associated TCR beta chains were more clonally expanded and had lower generation probabilities than equally common non-associated chains. Assigning TCR associations to individual alleles was difficult when HLA alleles, especially DR and DQ, strongly co-occurred. The study gave a list of around 170 TCR beta chains associated with cytomegalovirus. Correlated functional status among segregating V segments might be attributable to linkage disequilibrium, but an unknown experimental factor could not be ruled out. Because HLA typing was unavailable for some donors at each locus, only the typed subset was used in association tests. An association between a missense DCLRE1C variant and V-gene and J-gene trimming of TCR beta chains was found in a later genetic analysis and replicated in an independent cohort. A further reported finding was that TCR beta sequences accurately predicted the HLA-A and HLA-B alleles for most subjects in the first cohort. Immune exposure information for the cohort was limited to CMV serostatus. The authors suggested that the approach could potentially be extended to other disease states and immunological phenotypes. In a later analysis, most CMV-associated TCR beta chains were found to appear HLA-restricted, with HLA associations seemingly driven largely by CMV exposure. The 87-base-pair reads could not distinguish some IMGT-functional V segments, including TRBV6-2 and TRBV6-3, so those segments were excluded. In both the original and validation cohorts, the classifier was reported to diagnose cytomegalovirus status with high specificity and sensitivity. Roughly uniform sequencing depth across donors was assumed in presence/absence analyses, although this assumption may not hold. Several of the top co-occurrence clusters appeared to be linked to parvovirus B19, influenza, CMV and Epstein-Barr virus, according to a later analysis. This cohort had only TCR beta chains sequenced, and the lack of alpha or paired-chain data limited which features could be detected. An earlier analysis of approximately 590 of the donors showed that most TCR beta V segments appeared in productive rearrangements either about 87% or about 30% of the time, which broadly matched IMGT annotations. A group of highly shared sequence variants was considered likely to be a technical artifact of the sequencing pipeline. Fewer than 20 rarely observed V segments, including chromosome 9 orphons, were excluded from the earlier analysis of several hundred of the donors because counts were too low. Compared with the roughly 710-donor mean, donors in an Asian-associated ancestry cluster had fewer N-insertions in productive TCRs, according to a later genetic analysis.

Library generation was performed with the immunoSEQ multiplex PCR assay. A mixture of 60 forward primers for TCR Vbeta segments and 13 reverse primers for TCR Jbeta segments was used in the multiplex PCR. Amplification of the CDR3 region of rearranged TCR beta genes was performed with a multiplex PCR assay on genomic DNA. On the Illumina HiSeq System, the amplified TCR beta libraries were sequenced as 87-base-pair reads. Per the authors' processing: In a later analysis, 77 million or so unique TCR beta chains were counted across the roughly 670 repertoires, and roughly 11 million of these chains were shared by at least two donors. A nearest-neighbor algorithm error-corrected the raw reads and collapsed the reads into unique sequences, merging closely related sequences to remove PCR and sequencing errors. To assign V, D and J gene segments, CDR3 sequences were aligned to IMGT reference sequences. Each retained sequence needed at least a six-nucleotide match to both a V gene segment and a J gene segment. A rearrangement was called productive if the CDR3 had no stop codons and remained in frame with V and J, and every other rearrangement was called non-productive. Following IMGT convention, CDR3 was defined as the stretch from the second conserved V-encoded cysteine up to the conserved J-encoded phenylalanine. The earlier analysis of approximately 590 of the donors excluded any sequence lacking an unambiguous match to a single V gene segment. In an earlier analysis of roughly 500 of the donors, V segments were called functional above 56.7% productive rearrangements and were called segregating when the between-donor standard deviation exceeded 5%. A statistical classification framework was built for diagnosing cytomegalovirus status from the catalog of TCR beta chain sequences. V and J gene assignment, in a later analysis, came from comparing TCR nucleotide sequences with IMGT/GENE-DB human TR gene sequences. The TCRdist pipeline was used in a later analysis to assign CDR3 sequences and most-parsimonious VDJ recombination scenarios. In a later analysis, each TCR beta chain was defined by its CDR3 amino acid sequence together with its V-gene family, and reads lacking a unique V-gene family were excluded. As a way to deal with suspected cross-contamination and a sequencing artifact, a later analysis dropped nearly 600 nucleotide sequences that were highly shared and had low generation probability. A later analysis calculated a clonal expansion index for each public chain from normalized within-repertoire ranks of inferred template counts. A later analysis computed generation probabilities with a VDJ recombination model fitted to out-of-frame rearrangements, and checked the results against IGoR. A later analysis scored TCR-TCR, TCR-HLA and TCR-CMV co-occurrence with hypergeometric tests, applying a repertoire-size bias correction to TCR pairs. False discovery rates were estimated in a later analysis by permuting HLA or CMV assignments 20 times. In a later analysis, co-occurring TCRs were grouped with DBSCAN, and TCRdist sequence similarity was added when clustering was performed within HLA-allele-positive subsets. Repertoires with fewer than 30,000 or more than 120,000 public chains were left out of co-occurrence clustering, as were about five repertoires with anomalous nucleotide sharing. Sourced from immuneACCESS, this table was stored by TCRdb with only in-frame sequences that have V and J called. A share of the clones is absent; for the studies checked, an unresolved V gene accounts for under half, and the remainder has no known explanation. That table is the source of V, J and clone size, and D and trimming were worked out from the DNA. This sample lists around 130,000 clones; about four fifths were detected once. Clones ranked in the top ten supply 4.5% to 5.5% of the sample.

Rearrangement joined TRBV7-6 to TRBJ2-3; 6 matching bases give a weak D call of TRBD1. The receptor was isolated from a man aged 25 to 40 in good health and CMV-seronegative. Sequenced material: PBMCs. The sequence in DNA is TGTGCCAGCAGCTTAAGCCAACCAGACAGGACCACAGATACGCAGTATTTT. This codes for CASSLSQPDRTTDTQYF.